The rows below give T cell receptor beta chains drawn from one sample of a study of sequential checkpoint blockade in melanoma. TCRdb's copy holds only in-frame clones and misses some; the assay was immunoSEQ multiplex PCR. The table records approximately 10,000 clones, roughly 83% of them present only once. Specimen: CD8+ T cells sorted from blood (inferred from file names), collected from a patient given nivolumab and ipilimumab in sequence. The receptors come from a human donor with melanoma. Each CDR3 is given with its conserved first and last residue. D genes are given only for firm matches. Only part of the rows carry a size: once, few, many, or a class if the clone is expanded.

J gene: TRBJ1-2
D gene: TRBD1
V gene: TRBV10-3
clone size: .
CDR3 DNA: TGTGCCATCATGGAATCCCCGGGACAGATATCTAACTATGGCTACACCTTC
CDR3 protein: CAIMESPGQISNYGYTF

J gene: TRBJ2-7
D gene: .
V gene: TRBV7-6
clone size: .
CDR3 DNA: TGTGCCAGCAGCTTAAAACAGGGTGGCTACGAGCAGTACTTC
CDR3 protein: CASSLKQGGYEQYF

J gene: TRBJ2-1
D gene: .
V gene: TRBV15
clone size: .
CDR3 DNA: TGTGCCACCAGCAGAGACGGGGGGCCGGTATTCTACAATGAGCAGTTCTTC
CDR3 protein: CATSRDGGPVFYNEQFF

J gene: TRBJ2-7
D gene: TRBD1
V gene: TRBV25-1
clone size: .
CDR3 DNA: TGTGCCAGCAGTGAACCGGGACAGGGTAACGGCCACGAGCAGTACTTC
CDR3 protein: CASSEPGQGNGHEQYF

J gene: TRBJ2-2
D gene: .
V gene: TRBV9
clone size: .
CDR3 DNA: TGTGCCAGCAGCGCGACGGGGAACACCGGGGAGCTGTTTTTT
CDR3 protein: CASSATGNTGELFF

J gene: TRBJ1-1
D gene: .
V gene: TRBV2
clone size: once
CDR3 DNA: TGTGCCAGCAGTCCGGGGAACACTGAAGCTTTCTTT
CDR3 protein: CASSPGNTEAFF

J gene: TRBJ2-7
D gene: .
V gene: TRBV6-1
clone size: once
CDR3 DNA: TGTGCCAGCAGTGAAGCGGCGACTACCTACGAGCAGTACTTC
CDR3 protein: CASSEAATTYEQYF

J gene: TRBJ1-2
D gene: TRBD1
V gene: TRBV5-4
clone size: .
CDR3 DNA: TGTGCCAGCAGCTTTCCGGGACAGGGATCTGATGGCTACACCTTC
CDR3 protein: CASSFPGQGSDGYTF

J gene: TRBJ2-3
D gene: .
V gene: TRBV27
clone size: .
CDR3 DNA: TGTGCCAGCAGTTGGAGGGCTGAGAAGATTAGACCAGATACGCAGTATTTT
CDR3 protein: CASSWRAEKIRPDTQYF

J gene: TRBJ2-3
D gene: TRBD1
V gene: TRBV28
clone size: .
CDR3 DNA: TGTGCCAGCAGGTCCCCAGGGGGTCTGGCAGATACGCAGTATTTT
CDR3 protein: CASRSPGGLADTQYF

J gene: TRBJ1-4
D gene: TRBD1
V gene: TRBV27
clone size: .
CDR3 DNA: TGTGCCAGCAGTCGACAGGGGACTAATGAAAAACTGTTTTTT
CDR3 protein: CASSRQGTNEKLFF

J gene: TRBJ1-4
D gene: .
V gene: TRBV19
clone size: medium-sized
CDR3 DNA: TGTGCCAGTAGTCCAGGGGCCTACATCAATGAAAAACTGTTTTTT
CDR3 protein: CASSPGAYINEKLFF

J gene: TRBJ2-2
D gene: .
V gene: TRBV4-3
clone size: .
CDR3 DNA: TGCGCCAGCAGCCAAGGAGGGGGAAACACCGGGGAGCTGTTTTTT
CDR3 protein: CASSQGGGNTGELFF

J gene: TRBJ2-1
D gene: .
V gene: TRBV29-1
clone size: .
CDR3 DNA: TGCAGCGTTGAAGCGGCACAGGGCTATGAGCAGTTCTTC
CDR3 protein: CSVEAAQGYEQFF

J gene: TRBJ2-1
D gene: .
V gene: TRBV5-4
clone size: .
CDR3 DNA: TGTGCCAGCAGCCTACCGAGGGGGTCTTACAATGAGCAGTTCTTC
CDR3 protein: CASSLPRGSYNEQFF

J gene: TRBJ1-5
D gene: .
V gene: TRBV10-3
clone size: .
CDR3 DNA: TGTGCCACCGGCGGGTTTAAACCAGGCAATCAGCCCCAGCATTTT
CDR3 protein: CATGGFKPGNQPQHF

J gene: TRBJ1-5
D gene: .
V gene: TRBV4-3
clone size: .
CDR3 DNA: TGCGCCAGCAGCCAAGATCCCCCCGTCGGACAGTTTTCCAATCAGCCCCAGCATTTT
CDR3 protein: CASSQDPPVGQFSNQPQHF

J gene: TRBJ2-2
D gene: .
V gene: TRBV28
clone size: .
CDR3 DNA: TGTGCCAGCAGTTTAGCAGGACACGACCTCGCGAACACCGGGGAGCTGTTTTTT
CDR3 protein: CASSLAGHDLANTGELFF

J gene: TRBJ2-7
D gene: .
V gene: TRBV5-4
clone size: .
CDR3 DNA: TGTGCCAGCAGCGGGGACTCATCCTACGAGCAGTACTTC
CDR3 protein: CASSGDSSYEQYF

J gene: TRBJ2-7
D gene: .
V gene: TRBV10-3
clone size: .
CDR3 DNA: TGTGCCATCAGTGAGACCACAGGGTCTTTTGCCTCCTACGAGCAGTACTTC
CDR3 protein: CAISETTGSFASYEQYF

J gene: TRBJ2-5
D gene: .
V gene: TRBV7-9
clone size: .
CDR3 DNA: TGTGCCAGCAGTTCAGGGATTCGAGAGACCCAGTACTTC
CDR3 protein: CASSSGIRETQYF

J gene: TRBJ2-5
D gene: TRBD2
V gene: TRBV4-2
clone size: once
CDR3 DNA: TGTGCCAGCAGCCAAGAGGCTAGCGGGGGGCCAGAGACCCAGTACTTC
CDR3 protein: CASSQEASGGPETQYF

J gene: TRBJ1-2
D gene: TRBD1
V gene: TRBV6-5
clone size: .
CDR3 DNA: TGTGCCAGCAGTTCCGGACAGGGGCAAGATGGCTACACCTTC
CDR3 protein: CASSSGQGQDGYTF